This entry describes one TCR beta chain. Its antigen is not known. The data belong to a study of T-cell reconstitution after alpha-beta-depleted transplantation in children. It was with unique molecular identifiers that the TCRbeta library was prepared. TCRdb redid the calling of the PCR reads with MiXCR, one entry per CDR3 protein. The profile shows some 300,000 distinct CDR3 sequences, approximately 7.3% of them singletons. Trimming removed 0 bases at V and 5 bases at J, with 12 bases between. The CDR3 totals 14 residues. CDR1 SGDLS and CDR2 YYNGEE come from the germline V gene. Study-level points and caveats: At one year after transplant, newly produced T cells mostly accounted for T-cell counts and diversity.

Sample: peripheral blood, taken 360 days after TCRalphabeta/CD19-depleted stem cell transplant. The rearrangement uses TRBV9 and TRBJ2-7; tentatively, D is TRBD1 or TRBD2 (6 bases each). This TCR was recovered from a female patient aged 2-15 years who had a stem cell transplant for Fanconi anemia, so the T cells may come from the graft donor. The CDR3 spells CASSVAGAQDEQYF. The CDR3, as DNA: TGTGCCAGCAGCGTAGCGGGGGCTCAGGACGAGCAGTACTTC.